These 6 T cell receptor beta chains came from one sample sequenced in a study of blood T cell repertoires in COVID-19. Some clones are missing from TCRdb's copy, which holds only in-frame ones; the method was immunoSEQ multiplex PCR. The table records roughly 190,000 clones, just under 85% of them present only once. Sequenced sample: peripheral blood. These receptors came from a woman aged 65 to 85 with active or convalescent COVID-19.

V and J are TRBV5-1 and TRBJ1-5; 7 bases agree with TRBD1. This CDR3 comprises 14 residues. CDR1 is SGHRS, CDR2 YFSETQ, per germline. The J segment lost 6 bases and the V segment lost 1 base, leaving 4 bases of the junction unmatched. CDR3 sequence reads: CASSLRGQPQPQHF. The DNA for the CDR3 is TGCGCCAGCAGCTTGAGGGGGCAGCCTCAGCCCCAGCATTTT.

The CDR3 protein is CASSPRTGALNYEQYF. As DNA, the CDR3 is TGTGCCAGCAGCCCACGGACAGGGGCGCTAAACTACGAGCAGTACTTC. The chain is built from TRBV5-4 and TRBJ2-7, with TRBD1 matching 9 bases. V was clipped by 4 bases and J by 3 bases; unmatched bases: 11. Germline V lookup: CDR1 SGHNT, CDR2 YYREEE (reference sequence). This CDR3 is built from 16 residues.

This chain connects TRBV3-1 (or the pseudogene TRBV3-2) to TRBJ2-5; 9 nucleotides agree with TRBD2. The germline gives CDR1 LGHDT, CDR2 YNNKEL (reference sequence). The CDR3 totals 16 residues. The V and J ends lost 4 bases and 4 bases, in that order; junction bases with no gene match: 10. As DNA, the CDR3 is TGTGCCAGCAGCCTTCGGGGCGGGAGGGCTTCAGAGACCCAGTACTTC. Its translation is CASSLRGGRASETQYF.

The chain carries TRBV19 and TRBJ1-3, with D possibly being TRBD1 (6 bases). Germline V lookup: CDR1 LNHDA, CDR2 SQIVND (reference sequence). This CDR3 is built from 14 residues. V gave up 9 bases and J gave up 2 bases, with 14 bases separating them. The CDR3 nucleotides read TGTGCCAGCCACCCGGGGGGCACTGGAAACACCATATATTTT. As protein: CASHPGGTGNTIYF.

This chain joins TRBV4-2 and TRBJ2-2; no clear D. Germline V lookup: CDR1 LGHNA, CDR2 YNFKEQ. Trimming removed 5 bases from V and 1 base from J, with 11 bases in between. This CDR3 contains 15 residues. CDR3 residues: CASSGRRQNTGELFF. The CDR3 DNA reads as TGTGCCAGCAGCGGCAGGCGACAGAACACCGGGGAGCTGTTTTTT.

This clone was seen only once. For the CDR3, the DNA is TGTGCCAGCAGCTTGGGACATGAGTGGACTGAAGCTTTCTTT. As protein: CASSLGHEWTEAFF. The V gene is TRBV5-6, the J gene TRBJ1-1; D not resolved. This CDR3 is built from 14 residues. Germline-derived CDR1 and CDR2 are SGHDT and YYEEEE. V dropped 0 bases and J dropped 5 bases, with 11 bases sitting between them.